The source of this T cell receptor (beta chain) is a study of cytomegalovirus exposure and HLA in healthy donors. As for this clone: The antigen remains unidentified.

Study outcomes and limitations: An analysis done earlier found most TCR beta V segments productive about 87% or about 30% of the time. It has been reported that TCR beta sequences accurately predicted the HLA-A and HLA-B alleles of most subjects.

Trimming took off 1 base at V and 8 bases at J, with 10 bases between the two ends. CDR1 is SGHRS, CDR2 YFSETQ, per germline. The CDR3 has 13 amino acids. PCR employed 60 Vbeta and 13 Jbeta primers. The repertoire was sequenced with immunoSEQ multiplex PCR; TCRdb's copy has only in-frame clones and lacks some. This table holds approximately 190,000 clones. The source material was PBMCs. The chain uses TRBV5-1 and TRBJ2-1; D uncertain. The sequence came from a man aged 25 to 45 in good health and CMV-seronegative. The CDR3 spells CASSLPDWDEQFF. Written as DNA, the CDR3 is TGCGCCAGCAGCTTGCCAGACTGGGATGAGCAGTTCTTC.